The 27 T cell receptor beta chains listed next were all sequenced from one sample in a study of OX40 agonist ivuxolimab in advanced cancers. Profiling relied on immunoSEQ multiplex PCR, and the TCRdb table lists in-frame clones only, not all of them. Here the sample spans fewer than 50,000 clones, 87% being singletons. The starting material was CD4+ or CD8+ T cells sorted from blood, obtained in a trial of the OX40 agonist ivuxolimab. The receptors were sampled from an adult with an advanced solid tumor such as melanoma, head and neck, liver or kidney cancer.

The rearrangement joins TRBV5-4 to TRBJ2-3; 11 bases align to TRBD2. V was pared by 3 bases and J by 2 bases, with 5 bases of the junction left unmatched. CDR1 and CDR2 from the germline V gene are SGHNT and YYREEE (reference sequence). The CDR3 totals 16 residues. The CDR3, as DNA: TGTGCCAGCAGCTGGGCACTAGCGGGAGACACAGATACGCAGTATTTT. Translation: CASSWALAGDTDTQYF.

The chain is built from TRBV6-5 and TRBJ2-7, with D perhaps matching TRBD2 (7 bases). The V gene's germline CDR1 is MNHEY and CDR2 SVGAGI. The ends were cut back, 8 bases at V and 8 bases at J, with 19 bases in the middle. CDR3 length equals 13 residues. CDR3 in amino acids: CASLPAAGAKQYF. As DNA, the CDR3 is TGTGCCAGCCTCCCGGCGGCGGGGGCAAAGCAGTACTTC.

The chain is built from TRBV11-2 and TRBJ1-6, with TRBD1 identical over 9 bases. This CDR3 has 15 amino acids. Germline values: CDR1 SGHAT, CDR2 FQNNGV. V was clipped by 5 bases and J by 9 bases; unmatched bases: 8. The CDR3: CASSRTGDRSSPLHF. CDR3 sequence (DNA): TGTGCCAGCAGCCGGACAGGGGATAGGAGTTCACCCCTCCACTTT.

The chain is built from TRBV7-9 and TRBJ1-1; the match to TRBD1 covers 7 bases. The CDR3 is made up of 12 amino acids. The junction had 8 bases not matched to a gene; V was cut back by 5 bases and J by 11 bases. Germline V lookup: CDR1 SEHNR, CDR2 FQNEAQ (reference sequence). The CDR3 spells CASSEEQGWAFF. Written as DNA, the CDR3 is TGTGCCAGCAGCGAGGAACAGGGGTGGGCTTTCTTT.

The chain links TRBV6-6 to TRBJ2-1; 7 positions agree with TRBD1. The V gene end was trimmed by 5 bases and the J gene end by 6 bases; junction bases not matched to a gene: 4. The CDR3 is 13 residues long. Per germline, CDR1 MNHNY and CDR2 SVGAGI (reference sequence). CDR3 loop: CASSVGTVNEQFF. The CDR3 nucleotides read TGTGCCAGCAGTGTCGGGACAGTCAATGAGCAGTTCTTC.

The chain employs TRBV29-1 and TRBJ2-2, with D perhaps assigned TRBD1 or TRBD2 (5 bases each). This CDR3 spans 17 amino acids. In germline, CDR1 is SQVTM, CDR2 ANQGSEA. The ends were cut back, 7 bases at V and 5 bases at J, with 26 bases in the middle. CDR3 amino acids: CSAVRAFRVGWTGELFF. CDR3 in DNA: TGCAGCGCGGTGAGGGCGTTCAGGGTGGGGTGGACCGGGGAGCTGTTTTTT.

The chain recombines TRBV4-1 with TRBJ1-6, with D tentatively TRBD1 (6 bases). Germline V gives CDR1 MGHRA, CDR2 YSYEKL. The CDR3 runs 15 residues. V shed 5 bases and J shed 7 bases, with 15 bases lying between them. The DNA for the CDR3 is TGCGCCAGCAGCTCCTGGACAGAAGTCAATTCACCCCTCCACTTT. Its translation is CASSSWTEVNSPLHF.

This sequence joins TRBV6-5 and TRBJ2-5; D is unresolved. The DNA matches TRBJ2-7 better at its end, which makes the J call doubtful. CDR3 length equals 12 residues. The germline V gene has CDR1 MNHEY and CDR2 SVGAGI. The CDR3 bases are TGTGCCAGCAGTTACTCAAGACGCGAGCAGTACTTC. As protein: CASSYSRREQYF.

The chain uses TRBV5-8 and TRBJ2-7, with D uncertain. CDR3 length: 11 amino acids. Deletions cut 4 bases from V and 4 bases from J, with 6 bases between. Per the germline V gene, CDR1 is SGHTS and CDR2 is YDEGEE. The CDR3 loop reads CASSRAYEQYF. The CDR3 nucleotides are TGTGCCAGCAGCCGCGCTTACGAGCAGTACTTC.

V is TRBV7-8 and J is TRBJ2-2; 7 nucleotides match TRBD1. Germline V gene sequence: CDR1 SGHVS, CDR2 FQNEAQ. Trimming removed 5 bases from V and 9 bases from J; junction bases left unmatched: 3. This CDR3 spans 12 amino acids. The CDR3: CASSNRGRELFF. DNA for the CDR3: TGTGCCAGCAGCAACAGGGGTCGGGAGCTGTTTTTT.

The gene calls are TRBV9 and TRBJ1-2; a weak D match, TRBD1 (6 bases). Germline-derived CDR1 and CDR2 are SGDLS and YYNGEE. The V end was cut by 1 base, the J end by 4 bases, with 11 bases between. The CDR3 is 14 amino acids. The CDR3 region is CASSVRIGGYGYTF. CDR3 sequence (DNA): TGTGCCAGCAGCGTACGGATAGGGGGCTATGGCTACACCTTC.

The genes are TRBV27 and TRBJ2-7, with 7 nucleotides matching TRBD1. After removal of 5 bases from V and 2 bases from J, the junction contained 9 bases not matched to a gene. CDR3 length equals 15 residues. CDR1 is MNHEY and CDR2 is SMNVEV in the germline V gene (reference sequence). The CDR3 DNA reads as TGTGCCAGCAGTACCGATAGGGGGCGCGCCTACGAGCAGTACTTC. This translates into CASSTDRGRAYEQYF.

The V and J genes are TRBV4-1 and TRBJ1-3; D gene uncertain. V was pared by 2 bases and J by 4 bases, with 6 bases between. The V gene's germline CDR1 is MGHRA and CDR2 YSYEKL. The CDR3 is 13 amino acids. CDR3 sequence reads: CASSQTRGNTIYF. The CDR3 bases are TGCGCCAGCAGCCAAACCAGAGGAAACACCATATATTTT.

V usage is TRBV18 and J usage is TRBJ1-3; D is perhaps TRBD1 (5 bases). The CDR3 is 16 residues long. Germline V CDR1 and CDR2: KGHSH, LQKENI. V lost 0 bases and J lost 0, with 9 bases in between. DNA of the CDR3: TGTGCCAGCTCACCACCGAGGGGTTCCTCTGGAAACACCATATATTTT. Translating gives CASSPPRGSSGNTIYF.

V gene TRBV7-3 combines with J gene TRBJ1-2, with TRBD1 as a possible D gene (5 bases). In germline, CDR1 is SGHTA, CDR2 FQGTGA. The CDR3 is 13 residues long. Trimming stripped 5 bases from V and 8 bases from J, with 15 bases between. Here the CDR3 DNA reads TGTGCCAGCAGCGCACGGGGAGGGGAAGGCTACACCTTC. Translating gives CASSARGGEGYTF.

This clone was seen only a few times. The V gene is TRBV7-8, the J gene TRBJ2-2; TRBD1 is a possible D gene (5 bases). Germline CDR1 SGHVS, CDR2 FQNEAQ. This CDR3 is built from 13 residues. Trimming pared 4 bases from V and 6 bases from J, leaving 9 bases between. The DNA for the CDR3 is TGTGCCAGCAGCTCGCAGGGTCCCGGGGAGCTGTTTTTT. Protein: CASSSQGPGELFF. The entire variable domain, with the rest obtained from reference TRBV7-8 and TRBJ2-2, is as follows: GAGVSQSPRYKVAKRGQDVALRCDPISGHVSLFWYQQALGQGPEFLTYFQNEAQLDKSGLPSDRFFAERPEGSVSTLKIQRTQQEDSAVYLCASSSQGPGELFFGEGSRLTVL.

This sequence joins TRBV5-1 and TRBJ2-7, with TRBD1 as a possible D gene (6 bases). Germline V gene data show CDR1 as SGHRS and CDR2 as YFSETQ. With 1 base removed from V and 0 bases from J, the gap between germline ends came to 11 bases. This CDR3 is 15 amino acids long. In nucleotides, the CDR3 is TGCGCCAGCAGCTTGAGACAGGAGAGCTCCTACGAGCAGTACTTC. Its translation: CASSLRQESSYEQYF. Full variable domain (rest looked up from reference TRBV5-1 and TRBJ2-7): KAGVTQTPRYLIKTRGQQVTLSCSPISGHRSVSWYQQTPGQGLQFLFEYFSETQRNKGNFPGRFSGRQFSNSRSEMNVSTLELGDSALYLCASSLRQESSYEQYFGPGTRLTVT.

This clone was counted between two and nine times. J is TRBJ2-7 and V is TRBV7-9; 15 positions match TRBD2. V gave up 5 bases and J gave up 0 bases; unmatched junction bases: 8. This CDR3 is built from 18 residues. Germline-derived CDR1 and CDR2 are SEHNR and FQNEAQ (reference sequence). This CDR3 reads CASSPRTSGGASSYEQYF. The CDR3 nucleotides are TGTGCCAGCAGCCCCCGGACTAGCGGGGGGGCCAGCTCCTACGAGCAGTACTTC.

This clone appeared a few times. Other nucleotide sequences from this sample produce the same CDR3. The chain combines TRBV7-8 with TRBJ1-5; D not certain. The CDR3 is 14 residues long. Germline V gene sequence: CDR1 SGHVS, CDR2 FQNEAQ. Trimming left V 1 base short and J 5 bases short, with 9 bases between. The CDR3 coding sequence is TGTGCCAGCAGCTTAGAGAGGCAGTATCAGCCCCAGCATTTT. Translation: CASSLERQYQPQHF.

This clone was found a few times. V usage is TRBV18 and J usage is TRBJ2-1; D remains unclear. V lost 3 bases and J 2 bases, leaving 14 bases between the germline ends. Germline assignment: CDR1 KGHSH and CDR2 LQKENI. This CDR3 spans 16 amino acids. The DNA for the CDR3 is TGTGCCAGCTCACCCACGCGTGGATCCGCCTACAATGAGCAGTTCTTC. Translation gives CASSPTRGSAYNEQFF.

The chain has TRBV2 and TRBJ1-1, with D perhaps matching TRBD1 (5 bases). The CDR3 is 12 residues long. From germline, CDR1 is SNHLY and CDR2 FYNNEI. Deletions cut 6 bases from V and 9 bases from J, with 14 bases between. In nucleotides, the CDR3 is TGTGCCAGCAGGAGGGTCGGGGGGAAAGCTTTCTTT. It yields the protein CASRRVGGKAFF.

This clone has a handful of counts. This chain links TRBV18 with TRBJ1-2; 9 nucleotides line up with TRBD1. This CDR3 region has 14 residues. Trimming removed 2 bases from V and 5 bases from J; junction bases left unmatched: 3. The germline V gene encodes CDR1 KGHSH and CDR2 LQKENI. The CDR3 nucleotides are TGTGCCAGCTCACCAGTGGACAGGGGATATGGCTACACCTTC. Translated: CASSPVDRGYGYTF.

CDR3 sequence reads: CASSLSAGYEQYF. The CDR3 region has the DNA TGTGCCAGCAGCTTGAGCGCGGGCTACGAGCAGTACTTC. This chain uses TRBV7-2 with TRBJ2-7; tentatively, D is TRBD2 (5 bases). Between the trimmed V and J ends, which lost 3 bases and 3 bases, there was a span of 9 bases. Looked up from germline, CDR1 is SGHTA and CDR2 is FQGNSA. There are 13 residues in the CDR3. The complete variable domain, with remaining parts taken from reference TRBV7-2 and TRBJ2-7, reads GAGVSQSPSNKVTEKGKDVELRCDPISGHTALYWYRQSLGQGLEFLIYFQGNSAPDKSGLPSDRFSAERTGGSVSTLTIQRTQQEDSAVYLCASSLSAGYEQYFGPGTRLTVT.

The J gene is TRBJ2-4, the V gene TRBV28, with D unresolved. CDR1 is MDHEN, CDR2 SYDVKM, per germline. The CDR3 sequence is 13 residues long. The ends were cut back, 7 bases at V and 0 bases at J, with 7 bases in the middle. The CDR3 sequence: CASNGLAKNIQYF. The DNA of the CDR3 is TGTGCCAGCAACGGTCTAGCCAAAAACATTCAGTACTTC.

The chain carries TRBV5-1 and TRBJ2-2, with a weak D call TRBD1 (5 bases). Trimming pared 1 base from V and 0 bases from J, leaving 7 bases between. Germline V CDR1 and CDR2: SGHRS, YFSETQ. The CDR3 contains 15 residues. CDR3 loop: CASSLLDTNTGELFF. The DNA of the CDR3 is TGCGCCAGCAGCTTGCTGGACACGAACACCGGGGAGCTGTTTTTT.

The V call is TRBV9, the J call TRBJ1-1, with a tentative D call TRBD1 (5 bases). Germline CDR1 reads SGDLS; CDR2 reads YYNGEE. This CDR3 comprises 13 residues. The V end was cut by 4 bases, the J end by 5 bases, with 12 bases between. As DNA, the CDR3 is TGTGCCAGCAGCCGAATGGGGGTAACTGAAGCTTTCTTT. Its translation: CASSRMGVTEAFF.

The chain has TRBV5-1 and TRBJ2-2; 9 positions match TRBD1. Germline V gene sequence: CDR1 SGHRS, CDR2 YFSETQ. The ends lost 0 bases at V and 5 bases at J; junction bases unmatched: 8. The CDR3 is 17 residues long. Written as DNA, the CDR3 is TGCGCCAGCAGCTTGGGGGACAGGGCGATTGGGACCGGGGAGCTGTTTTTT. Protein sequence: CASSLGDRAIGTGELFF. Using reference TRBV5-1 and TRBJ2-2 for the parts outside the CDR3, the full variable domain is KAGVTQTPRYLIKTRGQQVTLSCSPISGHRSVSWYQQTPGQGLQFLFEYFSETQRNKGNFPGRFSGRQFSNSRSEMNVSTLELGDSALYLCASSLGDRAIGTGELFFGEGSRLTVL.